The 32 T cell receptor beta chains reported below all come from one sample, sequenced in a study of cytomegalovirus exposure and HLA in healthy donors. 13 Jbeta primers and 60 Vbeta primers were used for the PCR. Clones were read by immunoSEQ multiplex PCR, and TCRdb kept only the in-frame ones, dropping some. The repertoire includes 150,000 to 200,000 clones, about four fifths of them detected once, and about 1.8% sits in the top ten. The material sequenced was PBMCs. Receptors were obtained from a woman younger than 35 in good health and CMV-seronegative.

This clone has a single count. The genes are TRBV19 and TRBJ2-1, with D tentatively TRBD2 (5 bases). This CDR3 has 15 amino acids. CDR1 and CDR2 from the germline V gene are LNHDA and SQIVND (reference sequence). Deletions cut 6 bases from V and 4 bases from J, with 16 bases between. The CDR3, as DNA: TGTGCCAGTAGCCTAGCCAGTGGCCCTTACAATGAGCAGTTCTTC. The encoded protein is CASSLASGPYNEQFF.

The chain employs TRBV25-1 and TRBJ2-6; weak D call: TRBD1 (5 bases). The CDR3 contains 16 residues. Germline values: CDR1 MGHDK, CDR2 SYGVNS. V was clipped by 2 bases and J by 3 bases, with 11 bases between them. The CDR3 spells CASSEPGPSGANVLTF. CDR3 bases: TGTGCCAGCAGTGAACCAGGGCCTAGTGGGGCCAACGTCCTGACTTTC.

V and J are TRBV7-2 and TRBJ1-2; 7 bases align to TRBD1. CDR3 length: 15 amino acids. CDR1 and CDR2 from the germline V gene are SGHTA and FQGNSA. Trimming cost V 3 bases and J 2 bases; bases outside gene matches: 6. DNA for the CDR3: TGTGCCAGCAGCTTGCACGAGGGACAGAACTATGGCTACACCTTC. Translated, it gives CASSLHEGQNYGYTF.

The V gene is TRBV9, the J gene TRBJ2-7; possible D gene TRBD2, 6 bases. Germline CDR1 SGDLS, CDR2 YYNGEE. Trimming removed 4 bases from V and 2 bases from J, with 13 bases in between. The CDR3 sequence is 14 residues long. The CDR3 DNA sequence: TGTGCCAGCAGCCCTTCGACTAGTACCTACGAGCAGTACTTC. Amino acid sequence: CASSPSTSTYEQYF. Together with reference TRBV9 and TRBJ2-7, the CDR3 gives the full variable domain: DSGVTQTPKHLITATGQRVTLRCSPRSGDLSVYWYQQSLDQGLQFLIQYYNGEERAKGNILERFSAQQFPDLHSELNLSSLELGDSALYFCASSPSTSTYEQYFGPGTRLTVT.

The chain joins TRBV7-2 to TRBJ2-3; D remains unclear. The CDR3 totals 14 residues. The germline V and J ends were trimmed by 5 bases and 2 bases, with 11 bases remaining between them. Germline V lookup: CDR1 SGHTA, CDR2 FQGNSA. The CDR3 DNA reads as TGTGCCAGCAGCCCCCTGTCGTCCACAGATACGCAGTATTTT. This gives the protein CASSPLSSTDTQYF.

This sequence joins TRBV27 and TRBJ1-3; 9 nucleotides align to TRBD1. The CDR3 is 14 amino acids. Germline CDR1 MNHEY, CDR2 SMNVEV (reference sequence). Trimming removed 6 bases from V and 8 bases from J; junction bases left unmatched: 8. The CDR3 nucleotides read TGTGCCAGCAGAGGGACAGGGAGGAGGGACACCATATATTTT. It specifies CASRGTGRRDTIYF.

V and J are TRBV28 and TRBJ2-2; 12 bases map to TRBD2. Germline V gene data show CDR1 as MDHEN and CDR2 as SYDVKM. J was trimmed by 4 bases and V by 5 bases; bases with no gene match: 8. This CDR3 has 17 residues. The CDR3 here is CASSLLGLAGFTGELFF. The DNA for the CDR3 is TGTGCCAGCAGTCTCCTCGGACTAGCGGGATTCACCGGGGAGCTGTTTTTT.

The J gene is TRBJ1-1, the V gene TRBV10-1, with D hard to call. Trimming took off 6 bases at V and 4 bases at J, with 15 bases between the two ends. The CDR3 contains 14 residues. Looked up from germline, CDR1 is WNHNN and CDR2 is SYGVQD (reference sequence). CDR3 coding DNA: TGCGCCAGCAGCTTGGAGCCCTCGGGCACTGAAGCTTTCTTT. It encodes CASSLEPSGTEAFF.

V usage is TRBV5-6 and J usage is TRBJ2-1; D remains unclear. The ends were cut back, 2 bases at V and 5 bases at J, with 5 bases in the middle. This CDR3 comprises 12 residues. The germline V gene encodes CDR1 SGHDT and CDR2 YYEEEE. The CDR3 DNA follows: TGTGCCAGCAGCTTCTCGGACAATGAGCAGTTCTTC. Its translation is CASSFSDNEQFF.

The chain links TRBV28 to TRBJ2-3; TRBD1 aligns across 8 bases. Germline CDR1 MDHEN, CDR2 SYDVKM. V shed 5 bases, J shed 5 bases, and the junction held 6 bases outside the gene matches. The CDR3 is 14 residues long. In DNA, the CDR3 is TGTGCCAGCAGTCGTCAGGGGGCTAGAGATACGCAGTATTTT. This codes for CASSRQGARDTQYF.

This sequence joins TRBV10-1 and TRBJ2-3; possibly TRBD2 for D (6 bases). CDR3 length: 18 amino acids. CDR1 and CDR2 (germline): WNHNN, SYGVQD (reference sequence). Trimming pared 3 bases from V and 0 bases from J, leaving 19 bases between. The CDR3 loop reads CASSDHTGVRPSTDTQYF. In DNA form, the CDR3 reads TGCGCCAGCAGTGACCACACGGGGGTCCGACCTAGCACAGATACGCAGTATTTT.

The chain carries TRBV2 and TRBJ2-1, with 14 bases that match TRBD2. V dropped 2 bases and J dropped 9; count of bases not matched to a gene: 15. The CDR3 has 19 residues. Germline V CDR1 and CDR2: SNHLY, FYNNEI. The CDR3 here is CASSESLETSGRAGFEQFF. In DNA, the CDR3 is TGTGCCAGCAGTGAATCTCTCGAGACTAGCGGGAGGGCCGGGTTTGAGCAGTTCTTC.

The rearrangement uses TRBV9 and TRBJ1-4; no firm D call. The CDR3 spans 16 residues. Deletions cut 4 bases from V and 3 bases from J, with 16 bases between. Germline CDR1 is SGDLS and CDR2 is YYNGEE. The CDR3 loop reads CASSPGGITANEKLFF. CDR3 DNA sequence: TGTGCCAGCAGCCCGGGAGGAATAACTGCTAATGAAAAACTGTTTTTT.

V usage is TRBV4-3 and J usage is TRBJ1-2, with TRBD1 matching 7 bases. This CDR3 contains 16 residues. Losses at the gene ends were 2 bases for V and 2 bases for J; bases not matched to a gene: 8. The germline CDR1 and CDR2 sequences are LGHNA and YSLEER. CDR3 bases: TGCGCCAGCAGCCAATCCCACGACAGGGTCAACTATGGCTACACCTTC. The encoded protein is CASSQSHDRVNYGYTF.

This clone occurred once. The chain carries TRBV7-9 and TRBJ2-1, with a weak D call TRBD1 (5 bases). V gave up 0 bases and J gave up 4 bases, with 10 bases separating them. The CDR3 runs to 15 residues. In germline, CDR1 is SEHNR, CDR2 FQNEAQ (reference sequence). The CDR3 sequence: CASSLAIDSYNEQFF. CDR3 sequence (DNA): TGTGCCAGCAGCTTAGCAATTGACAGTTACAATGAGCAGTTCTTC.

The chain recombines TRBV7-2 with TRBJ1-3; tentative D call: TRBD1 (6 bases). Trimming removed 5 bases from V and 0 bases from J, with 14 bases in between. CDR1 SGHTA and CDR2 FQGNSA come from the germline V gene. CDR3 length equals 16 residues. CDR3 nucleotides: TGTGCCAGCAGCCGGGGGGCAGGGTTCTCTGGAAACACCATATATTTT. Translated, it gives CASSRGAGFSGNTIYF.

This clone has a single count. This chain joins TRBV11-2 and TRBJ2-7, with 15 bases matching TRBD2. The V gene end was trimmed by 5 bases and the J gene end by 2 bases; junction bases not matched to a gene: 7. The CDR3 extends over 17 amino acids. Germline lookup yields CDR1 SGHAT and CDR2 FQNNGV. CDR3 nucleotides: TGTGCCAGCAGCGCCGGAGGACTAGCGGGAGGGCCCTACGAGCAGTACGTC. As protein: CASSAGGLAGGPYEQYV.

This sequence joins TRBV12-5 and TRBJ1-4; 10 nucleotides line up with TRBD1. CDR3 length equals 20 residues. From germline, CDR1 is LGHNT and CDR2 FRNRAP. V was pared by 0 bases and J by 8 bases, with 18 bases of the junction left unmatched. As DNA, the CDR3 is TGTGCTAGTGGTTTGGTTCAACCCCTCGGACAGGGGGAGTTGGAGGAAAAACTGTTTTTT. Its protein product is CASGLVQPLGQGELEEKLFF.

V gene TRBV19 combines with J gene TRBJ2-2; 8 bases are shared with TRBD1. Losses at the gene ends were 4 bases for V and 2 bases for J; bases not matched to a gene: 3. The CDR3 contains 15 residues. Germline CDR1 LNHDA, CDR2 SQIVND (reference sequence). CDR3 sequence: CASSTGQVNTGELFF. CDR3 bases: TGTGCCAGTAGTACGGGACAGGTTAACACCGGGGAGCTGTTTTTT.

The rearrangement links TRBV2 to TRBJ2-5, with TRBD1 matching 10 bases. V lost 7 bases, J lost 5 bases, and 16 bases stayed unmatched. The CDR3 extends over 17 amino acids. The germline CDR1 and CDR2 sequences are SNHLY and FYNNEI. The CDR3 DNA is TGTGCCAGCACTTATCGGCCTGGACAGGGGGTGCAGGAGACCCAGTACTTC. As protein: CASTYRPGQGVQETQYF. The entire variable domain, with the rest obtained from reference TRBV2 and TRBJ2-5, is as follows: EPEVTQTPSHQVTQMGQEVILRCVPISNHLYFYWYRQILGQKVEFLVSFYNNEISEKSEIFDDQFSVERPDGSNFTLKIRSTKLEDSAMYFCASTYRPGQGVQETQYFGPGTRLLVL.

The gene calls are TRBV21-1 and TRBJ2-2; TRBD2 reflects the table's D call only, with no check against the DNA. TRBV21-1 is designated a pseudogene. The CDR3 loop spans 17 amino acids. The CDR3 sequence: CASSVPPAGEAGGELFF. The CDR3 DNA follows: TGTGCCAGCAGCGTGCCCCCGGCGGGGGAGGCGGGCGGGGAGCTGTTTTTT.

This clone occurred a few times. The chain recombines TRBV7-2 with TRBJ2-5; 10 nucleotides align to TRBD2. CDR1 SGHTA and CDR2 FQGNSA come from the germline V gene. This CDR3 is 18 amino acids long. V lost 6 bases and J lost 4; bases outside the gene matches: 17. The CDR3 DNA follows: TGTGCCAGCAGTTTTACCGCAAACCTAGCGGGAGCAGGAGAGACCCAGTACTTC. Its translation is CASSFTANLAGAGETQYF.

V gene TRBV2 combines with J gene TRBJ1-5, with D unclear. The germline V gene encodes CDR1 SNHLY and CDR2 FYNNEI. Trimming took 8 bases from V and 1 from J, leaving 15 bases between them. The CDR3 sequence is 15 residues long. Written as DNA, the CDR3 is TGTGCCAGCGACACCCATGGCTGGAGCAATCAGCCCCAGCATTTT. It is translated as CASDTHGWSNQPQHF.

The chain recombines TRBV2 with TRBJ2-1; TRBD1 matches at 7 bases. CDR3 length equals 16 residues. The V gene's germline CDR1 is SNHLY and CDR2 FYNNEI. J gave up 4 bases and V 4 bases, and 10 bases lay outside the gene matches. CDR3 loop: CASSGVPGQLYNEQFF. In nucleotides, the CDR3 is TGTGCCAGCAGTGGGGTGCCGGGACAGCTGTACAATGAGCAGTTCTTC.

The chain joins TRBV7-9 to TRBJ2-7; TRBD1 matches 8 bases. V lost 2 bases and J lost 3; bases outside the gene matches: 3. In germline, CDR1 is SEHNR, CDR2 FQNEAQ (reference sequence). This CDR3 contains 14 residues. Here the CDR3 reads CASSLTGTGYEQYF. The CDR3 DNA reads as TGTGCCAGCAGCTTAACCGGGACAGGCTACGAGCAGTACTTC. The full variable domain, completed using reference TRBV7-9 and TRBJ2-7, is DTGVSQNPRHKITKRGQNVTFRCDPISEHNRLYWYRQTLGQGPEFLTYFQNEAQLEKSRLLSDRFSAERPKGSFSTLEIQRTEQGDSAMYLCASSLTGTGYEQYFGPGTRLTVT.

This clone was recorded once. V usage is TRBV7-8 and J usage is TRBJ2-2, with TRBD2 as a possible D gene (5 bases). Germline CDR1 is SGHVS and CDR2 is FQNEAQ. The CDR3 totals 19 residues. Trimming took off 2 bases at V and 0 bases at J, with 19 bases between the two ends. The CDR3 bases are TGTGCCAGCAGCTTACCCCGGGAACGAGCGGCAACGAACACCGGGGAGCTGTTTTTT. It yields the protein CASSLPRERAATNTGELFF.

This rearrangement joins TRBV28 to TRBJ2-5; D may be TRBD1 (5 bases). The V gene lost 3 bases and the J gene lost 4 bases, with 15 bases spanning the gap. CDR1 is MDHEN, CDR2 SYDVKM, per germline. The CDR3 runs to 15 residues. CDR3 sequence (DNA): TGTGCCAGCAGTTTGCAGGGATTGGTTTCAGAGACCCAGTACTTC. It yields the protein CASSLQGLVSETQYF.

This clone was recorded only once. CDR3 sequence reads: CASSFGEETQYF. In nucleotides, the CDR3 is TGTGCCAGCAGCTTCGGTGAAGAGACCCAGTACTTC. V is TRBV11-3 and J is TRBJ2-5, with D unclear. The CDR3 has 12 residues. V was trimmed by 3 bases and J by 3 bases, leaving 5 bases between them. Per the germline V gene, CDR1 is SGHNT and CDR2 is YENEEA.

The CDR3 loop is CASSLHPGQGLDTIYF. The DNA for the CDR3 is TGTGCCAGCAGCTTACATCCGGGACAGGGACTGGACACCATATATTTT. V gene TRBV7-2 combines with J gene TRBJ1-3; TRBD1 aligns across 9 bases. The CDR3 has 16 residues. Germline V gene sequence: CDR1 SGHTA, CDR2 FQGNSA. V was clipped by 2 bases and J by 8 bases; unmatched bases: 10.

V gene TRBV14 combines with J gene TRBJ1-1; 7 positions agree with TRBD1. J was trimmed by 4 bases and V by 4 bases; bases with no gene match: 6. Germline CDR1 SGHDN, CDR2 FVKESK. This CDR3 contains 14 residues. The CDR3 spells CASSRRQGPTEAFF. The CDR3 DNA reads as TGTGCCAGCAGCCGGAGACAGGGTCCCACTGAAGCTTTCTTT. Looking up the rest from reference TRBV14 and TRBJ1-1 gives the full variable domain: EAGVTQFPSHSVIEKGQTVTLRCDPISGHDNLYWYRRVMGKEIKFLLHFVKESKQDESGMPNNRFLAERTGGTYSTLKVQPAELEDSGVYFCASSRRQGPTEAFFGQGTRLTVV.

This chain connects TRBV10-1 to TRBJ2-2, with D maybe TRBD1 (5 bases). V lost 2 bases, J lost 8 bases, and 18 bases lay in between. The CDR3 length is 16 residues. The V gene's germline CDR1 is WNHNN and CDR2 SYGVQD (reference sequence). CDR3 amino acids: CASSEGRKKGVGELFF. The DNA of the CDR3 is TGCGCCAGCAGTGAGGGACGGAAGAAAGGGGTAGGGGAGCTGTTTTTT.

The chain carries TRBV18 and TRBJ1-3; 11 bases match TRBD1. CDR1 is KGHSH and CDR2 is LQKENI in the germline V gene. The CDR3 runs 17 residues. Trimming removed 2 bases from V and 8 bases from J; junction bases left unmatched: 11. The CDR3 spells CASSPSNPGQGGYTIYF. The CDR3 DNA reads as TGTGCCAGCTCACCATCTAACCCGGGACAGGGGGGATACACCATATATTTT.